These 16 T cell receptor beta chains were sequenced from one sample in a study of blood T cell repertoires in COVID-19. Produced via immunoSEQ multiplex PCR; TCRdb's table is partial and in-frame only. The sample lists roughly 87,000 clones; around 75% were seen once. Material for sequencing was peripheral blood. The receptors were sampled from a woman aged 45-60 years with acute or convalescent COVID-19.

This clone was counted a few times. The V call is TRBV5-5, the J call TRBJ2-1; D is unclear. Trimming shortened V by 2 bases and J by 10 bases, and 19 bases separated the two germline ends. Germline CDR1 reads SGHKS; CDR2 reads YYEKEE (reference sequence). CDR3 length: 15 amino acids. CDR3 sequence: CASSFSDSPSSEQFF. The CDR3 DNA sequence: TGTGCCAGCAGCTTTTCTGATTCCCCCTCAAGCGAGCAGTTCTTC. The full variable domain, its missing parts supplied by reference TRBV5-5 and TRBJ2-1, is DAGVTQSPTHLIKTRGQQVTLRCSPISGHKSVSWYQQVLGQGPQFIFQYYEKEERGRGNFPDRFSARQFPNYSSELNVNALLLGDSALYLCASSFSDSPSSEQFFGPGTRLTVL.

The CDR3 coding sequence is TGCAGTGCTTCAAGGACTAGCGAGCAGTACTTC. Its translation: CSASRTSEQYF. The chain recombines TRBV20-1 with TRBJ2-7; TRBD2 agrees at 7 bases. Germline lookup yields CDR1 DFQATT and CDR2 SNEGSKA (reference sequence). The ends lost 5 bases at V and 6 bases at J; junction bases unmatched: 4. The CDR3 has 11 residues.

The chain joins TRBV28 to TRBJ2-7; the match to TRBD1 covers 9 bases. The CDR3 runs to 15 residues. Germline trimming cut 3 bases from V and 6 bases from J; bases unmatched to any gene: 9. The germline gives CDR1 MDHEN, CDR2 SYDVKM. The CDR3 sequence is CASSFWAGTGSEQYF. The CDR3 region has the DNA TGTGCCAGCAGTTTTTGGGCCGGGACAGGGAGCGAGCAGTACTTC.

The chain couples TRBV6-5 to TRBJ2-2; a possible D gene is TRBD1 (6 bases). The V gene lost 8 bases and the J gene lost 6 bases, with 10 bases spanning the gap. In germline, CDR1 is MNHEY, CDR2 SVGAGI. The length of the CDR3 is 12 residues. CDR3: CASVGGPGELFF. The CDR3 nucleotides read TGTGCCAGCGTAGGGGGTCCCGGGGAGCTGTTTTTT.

The V gene is TRBV7-8, the J gene TRBJ1-3; D is perhaps TRBD1 (6 bases). The germline V and J ends were trimmed by 5 bases and 2 bases, with 13 bases remaining between them. CDR3 size: 15 residues. CDR1 is SGHVS and CDR2 is FQNEAQ in the germline V gene. The CDR3 loop reads CASSRGQVAGNTIYF. The DNA for the CDR3 is TGTGCCAGCAGCCGGGGACAAGTTGCTGGAAACACCATATATTTT.

The chain carries TRBV6-6 and TRBJ1-4, with unresolved D. Deletions cut 6 bases from V and 0 bases from J, with 14 bases between. There are 16 residues in the CDR3. Germline V gene lookup returns CDR1 MNHNY and CDR2 SVGAGI (reference sequence). Here the CDR3 reads CASSPPLFATNEKLFF. The CDR3 nucleotides read TGTGCCAGCAGCCCCCCCCTCTTTGCAACTAATGAAAAACTGTTTTTT.

The chain joins TRBV7-9 to TRBJ1-3; D gene uncertain. This CDR3 has 14 residues. Looked up from germline, CDR1 is SEHNR and CDR2 is FQNEAQ (reference sequence). V was trimmed by 5 bases and J by 5 bases, leaving 13 bases between them. In DNA form, the CDR3 reads TGTGCCAGCAGCCCAGCGGCAGGACGAAACACCATATATTTT. Encoded protein: CASSPAAGRNTIYF.

The chain joins TRBV24-1 to TRBJ2-5; D call uncertain. Germline loops: CDR1 KGHDR, CDR2 SFDVKD. V shed 1 base and J shed 1 base, with 9 bases lying between them. This CDR3 is built from 15 residues. As DNA, the CDR3 is TGTGCCACCAGTGATTTTACAGCCTCCCAAGAGACCCAGTACTTC. The encoded protein is CATSDFTASQETQYF.

Notes on this clone: Other DNA sequences in the sample encode the same CDR3. The V call is TRBV5-1, the J call TRBJ2-7, with TRBD1 identical over 9 bases. This CDR3 contains 14 residues. Trimming cost V 3 bases and J 2 bases; bases outside gene matches: 3. Looked up from germline, CDR1 is SGHRS and CDR2 is YFSETQ. In nucleotides, the CDR3 is TGCGCCAGCAGCTCCCGACAGGGGGCCTACGAGCAGTACTTC. As protein: CASSSRQGAYEQYF.

This clone has just a few counts. The V call is TRBV6-1, the J call TRBJ1-2, with D unclear. Trimming cost V 1 base and J 8 bases, with 5 bases left between them. This CDR3 has 11 amino acids. Germline V gives CDR1 MNHNS, CDR2 SASEGT. The CDR3: CASSEGLGYTF. CDR3 in DNA: TGTGCCAGCAGTGAAGGACTGGGCTACACCTTC.

The J gene is TRBJ1-1, the V gene TRBV19, with 8 bases lining up with TRBD1. Germline assignment: CDR1 LNHDA and CDR2 SQIVND (reference sequence). The trim removed 5 bases at V and 3 bases at J, leaving 8 bases unmatched. This CDR3 comprises 15 residues. The CDR3 sequence: CASSDPGGADTEAFF. CDR3 sequence (DNA): TGTGCCAGTAGTGACCCAGGGGGCGCTGACACTGAAGCTTTCTTT.

The J gene is TRBJ1-5, the V gene TRBV19; no clear D. This CDR3 has 14 amino acids. V lost 7 bases and J lost 3, with 13 bases in between. Germline CDR1 LNHDA, CDR2 SQIVND (reference sequence). In nucleotides, the CDR3 is TGTGCCAGTACCTATGCGGGCCTCAATCAGCCCCAGCATTTT. Protein product: CASTYAGLNQPQHF.

CDR3 sequence: CSVLGLQETQYF. CDR3 coding DNA: TGCAGCGTTTTAGGACTACAAGAGACCCAGTACTTC. The chain combines TRBV29-1 with TRBJ2-5; weak D call: TRBD2 (6 bases). The CDR3 is made up of 12 amino acids. V shed 5 bases and J shed 2 bases, with 9 bases lying between them. Germline V CDR1 and CDR2: SQVTM, ANQGSEA.

The chain links TRBV29-1 to TRBJ1-2; TRBD1 matches at 10 bases. Germline trimming cut 5 bases from V and 12 bases from J; bases unmatched to any gene: 27. Germline lookup yields CDR1 SQVTM and CDR2 ANQGSEA. The CDR3 length is 18 residues. CDR3 in amino acids: CSVPQRGNRQGADMANTF. The CDR3 coding sequence is TGCAGCGTTCCCCAAAGGGGGAACAGACAGGGGGCGGACATGGCTAACACCTTC. The full variable domain, its missing parts supplied by reference TRBV29-1 and TRBJ1-2, is SAVISQKPSRDICQRGTSLTIQCQVDSQVTMMFWYRQQPGQSLTLIATANQGSEATYESGFVIDKFPISRPNLTFSTLTVSNMSPEDSSIYLCSVPQRGNRQGADMANTFGSGTRLTVV.

The rearrangement uses TRBV6-5 and TRBJ1-2, with no clear D. The germline gives CDR1 MNHEY, CDR2 SVGAGI. The CDR3 covers 12 residues. Trimming removed 7 bases at V and 8 bases at J, with 14 bases between. The CDR3 reads CASTKGSGGYTF. The CDR3, as DNA: TGTGCCAGCACGAAGGGTTCGGGAGGCTACACCTTC.

This clone appeared once. The chain joins TRBV11-1 to TRBJ1-3; D not resolved. Germline V CDR1 and CDR2: SGHAT, FQDESV (reference sequence). The CDR3 is 15 amino acids. V gave up 6 bases and J gave up 2 bases, with 14 bases separating them. The CDR3 DNA sequence: TGTGCCAGCAGATCTCGCGGGGTTGCTGGAAACACCATATATTTT. Translating it yields CASRSRGVAGNTIYF. The variable domain in full, with the rest retrieved from reference TRBV11-1 and TRBJ1-3, is EAEVAQSPRYKITEKSQAVAFWCDPISGHATLYWYRQILGQGPELLVQFQDESVVDDSQLPKDRFSAERLKGVDSTLKIQPAELGDSAMYLCASRSRGVAGNTIYFGEGSWLTVV.